The TCR beta chain described here comes from a study of metastatic and nonmetastatic thyroid tumors (dated by TCRdb to 2020 to 2022). Some background on the complete study: The researchers compared repertoires between peripheral blood samples and tumor or nodule tissue samples from patients with malignant or benign thyroid disease.

The CDR3 runs 13 residues from the cysteine to the phenylalanine. Only the CDR3 DNA is retained, 39 bases long and in frame from the first base. V and J are truncated by 4 bases and 5 bases respectively, leaving an intervening sequence of 12 bases. This clone has just a few counts. Its specific antigen is unknown. Per-nucleotide qualities are absent, and no much larger clonotype sits a single base away. The library was prepared using PCR. Sequenced using an Illumina HiSeq 4000. High-throughput sequencing was used to profile the CDR3 region of the TCR beta-chain in every patient. Per the authors' processing: CDR3 differences across clinicopathological groups were used to build a classifier for discriminating distant-metastatic papillary thyroid cancer patients. Repertoire diversity was assessed with the Shannon index, and tumor-blood repertoire similarity with the Morisita-Horn index. The public reads were quality trimmed at Q25 with fastp and then assembled into clones with MiXCR by TCRdb, keeping productive beta chains. The V and J calls and clone size come from TCRdb's table, not from the authors' own analysis. This sample comprises fewer than 13,000 clones, around a quarter of them detected only once. The ten largest clones capture 9.8% of the sample.

No treatment had been received by any patient before thyroid surgery. Using T-cell receptor beta sequencing, the study looked back at clinical samples from patients collected from 2012 to 2018. Broad study findings and their caveats: In both blood and tumor samples, TCR beta diversity was reported to be significantly higher in malignant tumors than in benign nodules.

This receptor was identified in a female donor with papillary thyroid cancer or a benign thyroid nodule (not recorded which). Some clones in this sample may be carry-over from other donors' samples. This receptor chain uses TRBV12-3 or TRBV12-4 and TRBJ2-7, with the D segment identity uncertain. What was sequenced was tumor tissue. CDR3 sequence: CASSSLGSHEQYF. The nucleotides are TGTGCCAGCAGTTCGCTGGGCTCACACGAGCAGTACTTC.